These 26 T cell receptor beta chains came from one sample sequenced in a study of cytomegalovirus exposure and HLA in healthy donors. PCR used 60 Vbeta primers and 13 Jbeta primers. Data came from immunoSEQ multiplex PCR; TCRdb stores just in-frame clones and leaves some out. Of roughly 130,000 clones listed, roughly 70% are singletons. The sequenced sample consisted of PBMCs. These receptors were obtained from a woman between 40 and 50 years old in good health and CMV-seropositive.

This chain joins TRBV9 and TRBJ1-2; D might be TRBD1 (6 bases). CDR1 and CDR2 from the germline V gene are SGDLS and YYNGEE. Trimming took off 4 bases at V and 2 bases at J, with 21 bases between the two ends. This CDR3 comprises 17 residues. CDR3 coding DNA: TGTGCCAGCAGCTCGAGGGGCAGGGGCCGCTTAAACTATGGCTACACCTTC. This encodes CASSSRGRGRLNYGYTF.

The chain carries TRBV7-9 and TRBJ1-2, with D unclear. The ends were cut back, 2 bases at V and 5 bases at J, with 18 bases in the middle. This CDR3 comprises 16 residues. Germline V gene data show CDR1 as SEHNR and CDR2 as FQNEAQ (reference sequence). The CDR3 region is CASSLSQSKGGYGYTF. In nucleotides, the CDR3 is TGTGCCAGCAGCTTATCCCAGAGTAAGGGAGGATATGGCTACACCTTC.

The rearrangement uses TRBV4-1 and TRBJ1-2; 7 positions match TRBD1. The length of the CDR3 is 16 residues. Germline V CDR1 and CDR2: MGHRA, YSYEKL. Trimming cost V 0 bases and J 5 bases; bases outside gene matches: 9. The CDR3 here is CASSQDQQGVKYGYTF. The CDR3 bases are TGCGCCAGCAGCCAAGATCAGCAGGGGGTGAAATATGGCTACACCTTC.

This clone was picked up a small number of times. The V and J genes are TRBV11-2 and TRBJ2-1; D may be TRBD1 (6 bases). Germline assignment: CDR1 SGHAT and CDR2 FQNNGV. The germline V and J ends were trimmed by 0 bases and 7 bases, with 25 bases remaining between them. The CDR3 totals 19 residues. The CDR3: CASSLDLRNVGAPTNEQFF. CDR3 nucleotides: TGTGCCAGCAGCTTAGATCTTAGGAATGTGGGGGCCCCCACGAATGAGCAGTTCTTC.

The V call is TRBV6-5, the J call TRBJ2-1; D possibly corresponds to TRBD1 (5 bases). CDR3 length: 13 amino acids. The germline gives CDR1 MNHEY, CDR2 SVGAGI. V was shortened by 9 bases and J by 9 bases, with 18 bases between the two germline ends. The CDR3 DNA reads TGTGCCAGTAGACAGATGGGAAGGGGTGAGCAGTTCTTC. Its protein product is CASRQMGRGEQFF.

This chain links TRBV19 with TRBJ2-7; 9 bases fit TRBD2. The J segment lost 0 bases and the V segment lost 5 bases, leaving 11 bases of the junction unmatched. The CDR3 loop spans 17 amino acids. Germline V lookup: CDR1 LNHDA, CDR2 SQIVND (reference sequence). CDR3 DNA: TGTGCCAGTAGTTCTGGACTAGCGACAACCTACTCCTACGAGCAGTACTTC. As protein: CASSSGLATTYSYEQYF. Using reference TRBV19 and TRBJ2-7 for the parts outside the CDR3, the full variable domain is DGGITQSPKYLFRKEGQNVTLSCEQNLNHDAMYWYRQDPGQGLRLIYYSQIVNDFQKGDIAEGYSVSREKKESFPLTVTSAQKNPTAFYLCASSSGLATTYSYEQYFGPGTRLTVT.

This clone was seen more than once but under ten times. The genes are TRBV4-2 and TRBJ2-7, with 9 bases identical to TRBD2. The length of the CDR3 is 20 residues. The germline gives CDR1 LGHNA, CDR2 YNFKEQ. J gave up 0 bases and V 0 bases, and 15 bases lay outside the gene matches. CDR3 DNA sequence: TGTGCCAGCAGCCAAGATATGGGCGGGGGGGCGTTAGGGAGCTCCTACGAGCAGTACTTC. Its translation is CASSQDMGGGALGSSYEQYF.

The chain uses TRBV14 and TRBJ2-3; 12 nucleotides line up with TRBD2. Germline lookup yields CDR1 SGHDN and CDR2 FVKESK. The CDR3 covers 19 residues. The V gene end was trimmed by 0 bases and the J gene end by 2 bases; junction bases not matched to a gene: 9. The DNA of the CDR3 is TGTGCCAGCAGCCAAGATCCATGGACTAGCGGGAAACACACAGATACGCAGTATTTT. This gives the protein CASSQDPWTSGKHTDTQYF.

The rearrangement links TRBV18 to TRBJ2-1, with D possibly matching TRBD1 (6 bases). Germline lookup yields CDR1 KGHSH and CDR2 LQKENI. The CDR3 sequence is 17 residues long. V lost 6 bases and J lost 4, with 22 bases in between. Written as DNA, the CDR3 is TGTGCCAGCTCCCGCAGGGCAGGGGCCCAGAAATACAATGAGCAGTTCTTC. It yields the protein CASSRRAGAQKYNEQFF. The variable domain in full, with the rest retrieved from reference TRBV18 and TRBJ2-1, is NAGVMQNPRHLVRRRGQEARLRCSPMKGHSHVYWYRQLPEEGLKFMVYLQKENIIDESGMPKERFSAEFPKEGPSILRIQQVVRGDSAAYFCASSRRAGAQKYNEQFFGPGTRLTVL.

V gene TRBV2 combines with J gene TRBJ2-5; 8 bases map to TRBD1. CDR3 size: 15 residues. The germline V gene has CDR1 SNHLY and CDR2 FYNNEI. V lost 7 bases to trimming and J lost 4 bases; unmatched junction nucleotides: 11. CDR3 protein: CASNTRRTGSETQYF. In DNA, the CDR3 is TGTGCCAGCAACACCCGTCGGACAGGGTCAGAGACCCAGTACTTC.

The genes are TRBV5-1 and TRBJ2-6; 9 bases fit TRBD1. This CDR3 has 18 amino acids. The V gene end was trimmed by 2 bases and the J gene end by 4 bases; junction bases not matched to a gene: 10. Germline values: CDR1 SGHRS, CDR2 YFSETQ. For the CDR3, the DNA is TGCGCCAGCAGCTTAGGAGGACAGGGGATACGGGGGGCCAACGTCCTGACTTTC. It specifies CASSLGGQGIRGANVLTF.

This chain joins TRBV18 and TRBJ1-3; the D gene is possibly TRBD1 (5 bases). CDR1 is KGHSH and CDR2 is LQKENI in the germline V gene. V was trimmed by 2 bases and J by 10 bases, leaving 15 bases between them. The CDR3 extends over 14 amino acids. CDR3 in DNA: TGTGCCAGCTCACCATCAGGGACTGAAAGTACCATATATTTT. It encodes CASSPSGTESTIYF. Combining the CDR3 with reference TRBV18 and TRBJ1-3 gives the whole variable domain NAGVMQNPRHLVRRRGQEARLRCSPMKGHSHVYWYRQLPEEGLKFMVYLQKENIIDESGMPKERFSAEFPKEGPSILRIQQVVRGDSAAYFCASSPSGTESTIYFGEGSWLTVV.

The gene calls are TRBV9 and TRBJ2-3, with 10 bases lining up with TRBD2. Trimming removed 0 bases from V and 5 bases from J; junction bases left unmatched: 6. Germline lookup yields CDR1 SGDLS and CDR2 YYNGEE. The CDR3 extends over 16 amino acids. CDR3 amino acids: CASSVGQRGGRDTQYF. As DNA, the CDR3 is TGTGCCAGCAGCGTAGGGCAGCGGGGGGGCCGAGATACGCAGTATTTT.

Concerning this clone: This same CDR3 is encoded by further DNA sequences in the sample. The chain joins TRBV28 to TRBJ1-1, with D maybe TRBD1 (6 bases). V dropped 6 bases and J dropped 0 bases, with 20 bases sitting between them. The CDR3 spans 17 residues. Looked up from germline, CDR1 is MDHEN and CDR2 is SYDVKM. CDR3 residues: CASSHYGTGLMNTEAFF. The DNA of the CDR3 is TGTGCCAGCAGCCATTACGGAACAGGGCTCATGAACACTGAAGCTTTCTTT.

This chain connects TRBV6-6 to TRBJ1-6; maybe TRBD1 (6 bases). The germline V gene encodes CDR1 MNHNY and CDR2 SVGAGI (reference sequence). The CDR3 totals 13 residues. The V and J ends lost 2 bases and 8 bases respectively, with 7 bases between them. The CDR3 here is CASSYRTDSPLHF. The CDR3 coding sequence is TGTGCCAGCAGTTACCGGACAGATTCACCCCTCCACTTT.

This sequence joins TRBV6-5 and TRBJ1-5; D ambiguous. The CDR3 spans 13 residues. V lost 8 bases to trimming and J lost 1 base, with 9 bases between them. Germline V gene data show CDR1 as MNHEY and CDR2 as SVGAGI. The CDR3 DNA follows: TGTGCCAGCCATCCGGGAAGCAATCAGCCCCAGCATTTT. Protein product: CASHPGSNQPQHF.

This chain joins TRBV5-1 and TRBJ2-7; D is ambiguous. V lost 2 bases and J lost 5, with 14 bases in between. Per the germline V gene, CDR1 is SGHRS and CDR2 is YFSETQ. The CDR3 has 14 amino acids. The CDR3 nucleotides read TGCGCCAGCAGCTTAAGGCTAGAATTCGACGAGCAGTACTTC. Translating it yields CASSLRLEFDEQYF. Looking up the rest from reference TRBV5-1 and TRBJ2-7 gives the full variable domain: KAGVTQTPRYLIKTRGQQVTLSCSPISGHRSVSWYQQTPGQGLQFLFEYFSETQRNKGNFPGRFSGRQFSNSRSEMNVSTLELGDSALYLCASSLRLEFDEQYFGPGTRLTVT.

This chain's CDR3 is CASSFESYEQYF. DNA for the CDR3: TGCGCCAGCAGCTTTGAGTCCTACGAGCAGTACTTC. The V gene is TRBV5-1, the J gene TRBJ2-7; D uncertain. Germline CDR1 is SGHRS and CDR2 is YFSETQ. The CDR3 extends over 12 amino acids. V lost 2 bases to trimming and J lost 1 base, with 4 bases between them.

This clone was counted only a few times. Other DNA sequences in the same sample also yield this CDR3. The chain carries TRBV7-9 and TRBJ1-6; TRBD1 matches 9 bases. The junction had 8 bases not matched to a gene; V was cut back by 4 bases and J by 7 bases. The CDR3 extends over 16 amino acids. From germline, CDR1 is SEHNR and CDR2 FQNEAQ (reference sequence). CDR3 in amino acids: CASSSGQGFYNSPLHF. The DNA for the CDR3 is TGTGCCAGCAGCTCGGGACAGGGATTTTACAATTCACCCCTCCACTTT.

This chain uses TRBV4-1 with TRBJ2-1; 11 nucleotides line up with TRBD2. CDR3 size: 17 residues. The germline gives CDR1 MGHRA, CDR2 YSYEKL. V trimming: 6 bases; J trimming: 2 bases; junction bases outside the gene matches: 9. The CDR3 DNA sequence: TGCGCCAGCAGTCCGGTTGCTAGCGGGGGGCCCTACAATGAGCAGTTCTTC. Protein: CASSPVASGGPYNEQFF.

The J gene is TRBJ2-5, the V gene TRBV9; 11 bases match TRBD2. The germline V gene encodes CDR1 SGDLS and CDR2 YYNGEE. The CDR3 has 17 amino acids. Trimming at V came to 3 bases and at J to 4 bases, leaving 11 bases not matched to a gene. The CDR3 nucleotides read TGTGCCAGCAGCGCCACTTCCGGGACTAGCGGCTTAGAGACCCAGTACTTC. The encoded protein is CASSATSGTSGLETQYF.

J is TRBJ2-1 and V is TRBV5-4; 9 nucleotides agree with TRBD2. The CDR3 loop spans 16 amino acids. The V and J ends lost 1 base and 3 bases, in that order; junction bases with no gene match: 5. Germline CDR1 is SGHNT and CDR2 is YYREEE (reference sequence). CDR3 region: CASSLRLAGIYNEQFF. CDR3 coding DNA: TGTGCCAGCAGCTTGAGGCTAGCGGGAATCTACAATGAGCAGTTCTTC. The whole variable domain, remainder taken from reference TRBV5-4 and TRBJ2-1, is ETGVTQSPTHLIKTRGQQVTLRCSSQSGHNTVSWYQQALGQGPQFIFQYYREEENGRGNFPPRFSGLQFPNYSSELNVNALELDDSALYLCASSLRLAGIYNEQFFGPGTRLTVL.

V usage is TRBV4-1 and J usage is TRBJ2-2; the D gene is possibly TRBD2 (6 bases). The CDR3 runs to 13 residues. Germline V lookup: CDR1 MGHRA, CDR2 YSYEKL. Trimming left V 4 bases short and J 6 bases short, with 9 bases between. The CDR3: CASSPPGAGELFF. In DNA, the CDR3 is TGCGCCAGCAGCCCTCCGGGGGCCGGGGAGCTGTTTTTT.

A few counts support this clone. The rearrangement joins TRBV4-1 to TRBJ1-6; weak D call: TRBD1 (5 bases). V was clipped by 0 bases and J by 9 bases, with 15 bases between them. Germline CDR1 MGHRA, CDR2 YSYEKL. The CDR3 runs to 16 residues. In nucleotides, the CDR3 is TGCGCCAGCAGCCAAGATCAACGGCCGGGGGTTTCACCCCTCCACTTT. As protein: CASSQDQRPGVSPLHF.

The chain employs TRBV6-4 and TRBJ2-1; D perhaps matches TRBD1 (6 bases). The CDR3 runs to 13 residues. Trimming shortened V by 3 bases and J by 9 bases, and 12 bases separated the two germline ends. Germline CDR1 reads MRHNA; CDR2 reads SNTAGT. In nucleotides, the CDR3 is TGTGCCAGCAGTGAGGTACAGGGAACTGAGCAGTTCTTC. Protein product: CASSEVQGTEQFF.

This clone turned up a few times. This chain connects TRBV4-3 to TRBJ2-7; TRBD1 aligns across 8 bases. V gave up 2 bases and J gave up 6 bases; unmatched junction bases: 3. The germline V gene encodes CDR1 LGHNA and CDR2 YSLEER. The CDR3 is made up of 13 amino acids. The CDR3 bases are TGCGCCAGCAGCCAACGACAGGGGCTCGAGCAGTACTTC. Its translation: CASSQRQGLEQYF.